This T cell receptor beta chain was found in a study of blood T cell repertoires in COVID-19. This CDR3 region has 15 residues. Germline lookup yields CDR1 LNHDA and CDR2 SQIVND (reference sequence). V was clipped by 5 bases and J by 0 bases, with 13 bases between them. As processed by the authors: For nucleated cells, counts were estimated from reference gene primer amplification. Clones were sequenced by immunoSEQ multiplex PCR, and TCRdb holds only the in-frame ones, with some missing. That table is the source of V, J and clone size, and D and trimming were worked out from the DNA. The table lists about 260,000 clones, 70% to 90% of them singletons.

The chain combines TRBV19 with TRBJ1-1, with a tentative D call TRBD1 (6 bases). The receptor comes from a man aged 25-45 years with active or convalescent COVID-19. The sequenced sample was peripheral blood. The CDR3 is CASSLVRQVNTEAFF. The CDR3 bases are TGTGCCAGTAGTCTGGTACGACAGGTGAACACTGAAGCTTTCTTT.